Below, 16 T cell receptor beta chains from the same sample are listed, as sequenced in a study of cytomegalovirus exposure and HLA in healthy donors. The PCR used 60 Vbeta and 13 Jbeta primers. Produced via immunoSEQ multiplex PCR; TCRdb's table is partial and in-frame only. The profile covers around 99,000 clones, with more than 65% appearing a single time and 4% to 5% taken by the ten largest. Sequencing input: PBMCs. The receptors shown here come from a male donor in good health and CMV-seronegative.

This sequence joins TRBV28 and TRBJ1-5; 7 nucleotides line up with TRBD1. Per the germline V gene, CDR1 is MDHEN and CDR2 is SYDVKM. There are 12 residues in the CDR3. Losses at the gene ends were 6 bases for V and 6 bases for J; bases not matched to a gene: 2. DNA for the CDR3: TGTGCCAGCAGACAGGGGAGTCAGCCCCAGCATTTT. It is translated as CASRQGSQPQHF.

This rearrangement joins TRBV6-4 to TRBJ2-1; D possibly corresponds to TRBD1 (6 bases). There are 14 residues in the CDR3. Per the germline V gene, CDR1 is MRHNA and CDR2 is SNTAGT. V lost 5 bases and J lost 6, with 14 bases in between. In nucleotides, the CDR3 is TGTGCCAGCAGTCCAGGGGCTTCAGGCAATGAGCAGTTCTTC. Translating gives CASSPGASGNEQFF.

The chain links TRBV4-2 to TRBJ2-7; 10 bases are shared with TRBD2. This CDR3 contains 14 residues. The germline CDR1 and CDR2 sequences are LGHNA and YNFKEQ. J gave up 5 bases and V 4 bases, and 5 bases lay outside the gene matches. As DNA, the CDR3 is TGTGCCAGCAGCCCAACTAGCGGGATGGACGAGCAGTACTTC. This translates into CASSPTSGMDEQYF.

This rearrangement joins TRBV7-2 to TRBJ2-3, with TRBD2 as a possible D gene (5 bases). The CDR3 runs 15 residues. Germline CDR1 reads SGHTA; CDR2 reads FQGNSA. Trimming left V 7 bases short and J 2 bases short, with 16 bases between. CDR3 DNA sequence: TGTGCCAGCACCCTAGAAGGTGGACTCACAGATACGCAGTATTTT. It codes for CASTLEGGLTDTQYF.

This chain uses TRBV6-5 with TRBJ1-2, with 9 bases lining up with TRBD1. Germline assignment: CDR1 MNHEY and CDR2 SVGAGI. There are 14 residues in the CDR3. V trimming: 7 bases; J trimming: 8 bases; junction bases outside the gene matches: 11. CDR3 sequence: CASNPGTGRDGYTF. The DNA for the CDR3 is TGTGCCAGCAACCCCGGGACAGGGCGTGACGGCTACACCTTC.

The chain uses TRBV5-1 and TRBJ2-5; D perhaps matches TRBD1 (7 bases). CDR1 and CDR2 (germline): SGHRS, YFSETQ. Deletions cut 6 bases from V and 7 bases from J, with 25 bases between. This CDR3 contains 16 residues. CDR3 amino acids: CASTGEAGGGAGTQYF. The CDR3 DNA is TGCGCCAGCACTGGCGAGGCCGGAGGGGGCGCGGGGACCCAGTACTTC.

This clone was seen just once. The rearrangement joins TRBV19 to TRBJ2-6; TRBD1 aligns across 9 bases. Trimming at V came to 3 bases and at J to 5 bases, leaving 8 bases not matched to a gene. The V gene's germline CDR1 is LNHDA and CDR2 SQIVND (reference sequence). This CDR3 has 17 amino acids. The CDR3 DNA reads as TGTGCCAGTAGTATTGGAGGGACAGGGAAGTGGGCCAACGTCCTGACTTTC. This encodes CASSIGGTGKWANVLTF.

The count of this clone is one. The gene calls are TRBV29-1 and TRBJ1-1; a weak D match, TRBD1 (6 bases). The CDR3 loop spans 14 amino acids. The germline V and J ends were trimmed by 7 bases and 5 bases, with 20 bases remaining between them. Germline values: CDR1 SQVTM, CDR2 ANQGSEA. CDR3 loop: CSAGVRRRNTEAFF. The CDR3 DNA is TGCAGCGCAGGGGTGCGTCGGCGGAATACTGAAGCTTTCTTT.

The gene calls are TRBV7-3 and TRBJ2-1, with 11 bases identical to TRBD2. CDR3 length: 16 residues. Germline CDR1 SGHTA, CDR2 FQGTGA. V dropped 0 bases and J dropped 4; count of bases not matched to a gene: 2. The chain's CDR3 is CASSLTGTSGYNEQFF. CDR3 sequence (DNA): TGTGCCAGCAGCTTAACCGGGACTAGCGGTTACAATGAGCAGTTCTTC.

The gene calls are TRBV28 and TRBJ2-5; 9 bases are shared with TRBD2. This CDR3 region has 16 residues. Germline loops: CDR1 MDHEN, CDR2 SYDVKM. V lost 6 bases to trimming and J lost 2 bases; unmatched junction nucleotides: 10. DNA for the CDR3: TGTGCCAGCAGGACTGGGCGGGAGGGCCTACAAGAGACCCAGTACTTC. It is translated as CASRTGREGLQETQYF. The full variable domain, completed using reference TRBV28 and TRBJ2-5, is DVKVTQSSRYLVKRTGEKVFLECVQDMDHENMFWYRQDPGLGLRLIYFSYDVKMKEKGDIPEGYSVSREKKERFSLILESASTNQTSMYLCASRTGREGLQETQYFGPGTRLLVL.

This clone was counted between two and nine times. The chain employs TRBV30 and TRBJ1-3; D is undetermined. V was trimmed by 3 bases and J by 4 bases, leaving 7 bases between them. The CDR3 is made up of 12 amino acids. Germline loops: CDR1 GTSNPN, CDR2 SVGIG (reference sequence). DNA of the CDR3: TGTGCCTGGAGGGTGGGCGGAAACACCATATATTTT. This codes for CAWRVGGNTIYF.

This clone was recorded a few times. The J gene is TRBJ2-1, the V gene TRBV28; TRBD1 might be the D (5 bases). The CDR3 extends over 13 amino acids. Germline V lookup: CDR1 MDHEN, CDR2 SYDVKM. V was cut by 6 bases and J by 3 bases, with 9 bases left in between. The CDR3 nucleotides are TGTGCCAGCAGGGCAAGGGGCTACAATGAGCAGTTCTTC. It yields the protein CASRARGYNEQFF.

The CDR3 is CASSQVTGGPGNTIYF. CDR3 sequence (DNA): TGTGCCAGCAGCCAAGTAACAGGGGGCCCTGGAAACACCATATATTTT. The chain employs TRBV14 and TRBJ1-3, with 9 bases that match TRBD1. The CDR3 runs to 16 residues. Germline assignment: CDR1 SGHDN and CDR2 FVKESK. J was trimmed by 2 bases and V by 1 base; bases with no gene match: 3.

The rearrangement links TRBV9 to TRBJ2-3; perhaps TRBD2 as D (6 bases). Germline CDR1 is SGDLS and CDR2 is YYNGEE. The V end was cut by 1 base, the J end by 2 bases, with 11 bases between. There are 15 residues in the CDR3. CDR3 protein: CASSVLGTDTDTQYF. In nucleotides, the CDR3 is TGTGCCAGCAGCGTATTGGGGACTGACACAGATACGCAGTATTTT.

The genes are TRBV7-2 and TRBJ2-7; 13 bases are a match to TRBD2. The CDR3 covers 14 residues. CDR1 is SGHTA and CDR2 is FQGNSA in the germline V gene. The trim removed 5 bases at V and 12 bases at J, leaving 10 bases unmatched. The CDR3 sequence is CASSPPGTSGIRYF. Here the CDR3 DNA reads TGTGCCAGCAGCCCACCTGGGACTAGCGGGATTAGGTACTTC.

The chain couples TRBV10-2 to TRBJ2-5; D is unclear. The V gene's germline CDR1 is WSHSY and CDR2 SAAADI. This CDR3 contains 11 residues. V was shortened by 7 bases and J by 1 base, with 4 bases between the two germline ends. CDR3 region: CASKAQETQYF. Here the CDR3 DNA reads TGCGCCAGCAAAGCCCAAGAGACCCAGTACTTC.